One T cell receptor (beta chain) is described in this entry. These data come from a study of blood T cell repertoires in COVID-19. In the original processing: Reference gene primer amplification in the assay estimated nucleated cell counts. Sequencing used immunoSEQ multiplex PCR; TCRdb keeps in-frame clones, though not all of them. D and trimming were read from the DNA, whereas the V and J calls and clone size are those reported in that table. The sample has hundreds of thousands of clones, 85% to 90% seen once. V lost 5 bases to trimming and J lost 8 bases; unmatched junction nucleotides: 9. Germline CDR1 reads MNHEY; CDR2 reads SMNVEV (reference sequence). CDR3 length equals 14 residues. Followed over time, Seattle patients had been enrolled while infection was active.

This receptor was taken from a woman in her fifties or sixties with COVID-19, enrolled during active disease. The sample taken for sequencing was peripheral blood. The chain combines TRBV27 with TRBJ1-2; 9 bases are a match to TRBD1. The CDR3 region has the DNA TGTGCCAGCAGTCCAGGGACAGGGTGGGGCGGCTACACCTTC. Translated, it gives CASSPGTGWGGYTF.